The 31 T cell receptor beta chains presented below share a single source sample, sequenced in a study of T cells in Graves' hyperthyroidism and ophthalmopathy. The source material, RNA transcripts, was used to amplify TCR beta CDR3 regions. TCR CDR3 underwent first-round RT-PCR with the HTBI primer set. TCRdb itself ran the multiplex PCR reads through MiXCR, one entry per CDR3 protein. The sample includes some 370,000 distinct CDR3 sequences, about 15% of them seen just once. The source material was blood. Source of these receptors: a woman aged 30 to 39 with Graves' hyperthyroidism that later progressed to Graves' ophthalmopathy.

V and J are TRBV2 and TRBJ1-4, with D possibly TRBD1 on 6 matching bases. Germline V gives CDR1 SNHLY, CDR2 FYNNEI. The CDR3 has 14 amino acids. V dropped 6 bases and J dropped 3 bases, with 11 bases sitting between them. CDR3 amino acids: CASRAGTSNEKLFF. The CDR3 DNA is TGTGCCAGCAGGGCGGGGACATCTAATGAAAAACTGTTTTTT.

This clonotype was counted many times. The chain combines TRBV28 with TRBJ2-7, with D tentatively TRBD1 (5 bases). V was trimmed by 2 bases and J by 3 bases, leaving 8 bases between them. The CDR3 has 13 residues. Germline CDR1 reads MDHEN; CDR2 reads SYDVKM. This CDR3 reads CASSLARVYEQYF. CDR3 DNA: TGTGCCAGCAGTTTAGCCAGGGTCTACGAGCAGTACTTC.

This clonotype was seen many times. The chain links TRBV29-1 to TRBJ1-1; 9 bases are a match to TRBD1. Germline-derived CDR1 and CDR2 are SQVTM and ANQGSEA. J was trimmed by 1 base and V by 7 bases; bases with no gene match: 7. The CDR3 extends over 14 amino acids. The CDR3 DNA reads TGCAGCGCCGGGGACAGGGCCTCGAACACTGAAGCTTTCTTT. It encodes CSAGDRASNTEAFF.

The chain couples TRBV20-1 to TRBJ2-3, with D uncertain. V lost 0 bases, J lost 5 bases, and 6 bases lay in between. CDR1 is DFQATT, CDR2 SNEGSKA, per germline (reference sequence). CDR3 length: 12 amino acids. The CDR3 nucleotides are TGCAGTGCTAGAGATCCGGGAGATACGCAGTATTTT. It translates to CSARDPGDTQYF.

This clonotype was seen more than once but under ten times. This chain links TRBV2 with TRBJ2-1; D might be TRBD2 (5 bases). V was pared by 2 bases and J by 12 bases, with 14 bases between. This CDR3 has 13 amino acids. Germline V gene sequence: CDR1 SNHLY, CDR2 FYNNEI. The CDR3 protein is CASSELGFEGQFF. In DNA form, the CDR3 reads TGTGCCAGCAGTGAATTGGGCTTTGAGGGGCAGTTCTTC.

This clonotype was detected many times. CDR3 in amino acids: CASSGGGLGRHRQYF. CDR3 in DNA: TGTGCCAGCAGTGGGGGGGGACTAGGTCGGCATCGCCAGTACTTC. The chain recombines TRBV2 with TRBJ2-5, with TRBD2 matching over 8 bases. Germline CDR1 SNHLY, CDR2 FYNNEI. This CDR3 region has 15 residues. V lost 4 bases and J lost 10; bases outside the gene matches: 14.

The rearrangement joins TRBV15 to TRBJ2-3, with D hard to call. The CDR3 consists of 13 residues. The V gene's germline CDR1 is LNHNV and CDR2 YYDKDF (reference sequence). V shed 0 bases and J shed 7 bases, with 8 bases lying between them. The CDR3 region is CATSREIFNTQYF. The CDR3 DNA sequence: TGTGCCACCAGCAGAGAAATTTTTAATACGCAGTATTTT.

The chain uses TRBV19 and TRBJ1-6, with 7 bases fitting TRBD1. The germline V gene encodes CDR1 LNHDA and CDR2 SQIVND (reference sequence). This CDR3 has 13 residues. Trimming at V came to 7 bases and at J to 6 bases, leaving 3 bases not matched to a gene. CDR3 nucleotide sequence: TGTGCCAGTAAGGGGGCCTTTAATTCACCCCTCCACTTT. As protein: CASKGAFNSPLHF.

Comment on this clonotype: At one end, the junction sequence differs from germline, possibly due to a read error. The chain couples TRBV2 to TRBJ2-7; D is perhaps TRBD1 or TRBD2 (5 bases each). The germline V gene has CDR1 SNHLY and CDR2 FYNNEI. The CDR3 sequence is 16 residues long. CDR3 sequence reads: CASSQDGTQRSYEQYF. CDR3 nucleotide sequence: TGCGCCAGCAGCCAAGACGGGACCCAACGGTCCTACGAGCAGTACTTC.

This clonotype was recorded at least ten times. The J gene is TRBJ2-1, the V gene TRBV11-3, with 11 bases lining up with TRBD2. The CDR3 extends over 15 amino acids. Trimming took 5 bases from V and 10 from J; bases not matched to a gene: 10. In germline, CDR1 is SGHNT, CDR2 YENEEA. CDR3 sequence: CASSPVAGGPGEQFF. DNA of the CDR3: TGTGCCAGCAGCCCCGTAGCGGGGGGGCCAGGGGAGCAGTTCTTC.

About this clonotype: Since a much larger clone is just one base distant, this may be a read error. The rearrangement joins TRBV18 to TRBJ1-2, with D tentatively TRBD1 (5 bases). The germline CDR1 and CDR2 sequences are KGHSH and LQKENI. This CDR3 region has 15 residues. V dropped 8 bases and J dropped 2 bases, with 18 bases sitting between them. The CDR3 DNA follows: TGTGCCAGCCATAAGACCGAGGGGTCGAACTATGGCTACACCTTC. Translated: CASHKTEGSNYGYTF.

This clonotype was recorded at least ten times. The chain recombines TRBV6-1 with TRBJ2-5, with D perhaps matching TRBD1 (5 bases). Germline V gene sequence: CDR1 MNHNS, CDR2 SASEGT. The CDR3 length is 17 residues. Between the trimmed V and J ends, which lost 8 bases and 2 bases, there was a span of 24 bases. CDR3 region: CASDQDTRLIGQETQYF. The CDR3 nucleotides read TGTGCCAGCGACCAGGACACTCGCCTGATTGGTCAAGAGACCCAGTACTTC.

This clonotype was found a few times. This chain joins TRBV6-2 or TRBV6-3 and TRBJ2-1, with D tentatively TRBD2 (6 bases). In germline, CDR1 is MNHEY, CDR2 SVGEGT. The V end lost 7 bases, the J end lost 1 base, and 17 bases lay between the germline ends. This CDR3 is built from 16 residues. DNA for the CDR3: TGTGCCAGCACCTCGCCCGAGGGGAGGTCCTACAATGAGCAGTTCTTC. Translation: CASTSPEGRSYNEQFF.

This clonotype was counted at least ten times. The chain has TRBV6-5 and TRBJ2-2, with unresolved D. This CDR3 has 16 amino acids. The germline gives CDR1 MNHEY, CDR2 SVGAGI. The V and J ends lost 0 bases and 0 bases respectively, with 8 bases between them. DNA of the CDR3: TGTGCCAGCAGTTACTCGACGCTAGCGAACACCGGGGAGCTGTTTTTT. It codes for CASSYSTLANTGELFF.

This clonotype was observed a handful of times. The chain is built from TRBV4-1 and TRBJ1-2; possibly TRBD1 for D (6 bases). CDR1 and CDR2 (germline): MGHRA, YSYEKL. V lost 4 bases and J lost 5, with 17 bases in between. This CDR3 spans 15 amino acids. CDR3 DNA sequence: TGCGCCAGCAGCCCAGGGGAGGGGGATGGATATGGCTACACCTTC. Amino acids: CASSPGEGDGYGYTF.

The table lists this clonotype with many counts. This rearrangement joins TRBV25-1 to TRBJ2-5; 9 positions match TRBD2. This CDR3 contains 16 residues. After removal of 6 bases from V and 1 base from J, the junction contained 9 bases not matched to a gene. Germline loops: CDR1 MGHDK, CDR2 SYGVNS. CDR3 region: CASSPGTSSGQETQYF. CDR3 DNA: TGTGCCAGCAGCCCCGGGACTAGCTCGGGCCAAGAGACCCAGTACTTC.

This clonotype appeared many times. An end of the junction differs from the germline gene, which may be a read error. V is TRBV28 and J is TRBJ2-7; D remains unclear. CDR3 length: 11 amino acids. Germline CDR1 and CDR2: MDHEN and SYDVKM. The CDR3, as DNA: TGCGCCAGCAGCTCGGGTTACGAGCAGTACTTC. The encoded protein is CASSSGYEQYF.

This clonotype was observed many times. V is TRBV27 and J is TRBJ2-4, with 9 bases that match TRBD1. This CDR3 is built from 15 residues. From germline, CDR1 is MNHEY and CDR2 SMNVEV (reference sequence). V lost 3 bases and J lost 5; bases outside the gene matches: 5. The CDR3 sequence is CASSFRTGVQNIQYF. The DNA for the CDR3 is TGTGCCAGCAGTTTCCGGACAGGGGTTCAAAACATTCAGTACTTC.

This clonotype was detected many times. The chain joins TRBV7-9 to TRBJ1-1; D gene unclear. With 5 bases removed from V and 7 bases from J, the gap between germline ends came to 17 bases. The CDR3 loop spans 14 amino acids. The germline V gene encodes CDR1 SEHNR and CDR2 FQNEAQ (reference sequence). Here the CDR3 reads CASSLVHASGEAFF. DNA for the CDR3: TGTGCCAGCAGCCTCGTTCATGCTAGTGGTGAAGCTTTCTTT.

This clonotype appeared many times. The chain is built from TRBV28 and TRBJ1-2, with D tentatively TRBD1 (5 bases). CDR1 is MDHEN, CDR2 SYDVKM, per germline. Trimming took off 1 base at V and 4 bases at J, with 13 bases between the two ends. This CDR3 contains 15 residues. The CDR3 reads CASSLYRVGGYGYTF. The CDR3 DNA reads as TGTGCCAGCAGTTTATATAGGGTCGGGGGCTATGGCTACACCTTC.

This clonotype was picked up many times. This chain joins TRBV6-2 or TRBV6-3 and TRBJ1-1, with D possibly being TRBD1 (5 bases). Per germline, CDR1 MNHEY and CDR2 SVGEGT. V shed 4 bases and J shed 4 bases, with 13 bases lying between them. The CDR3 length is 14 residues. CDR3 in amino acids: CASSSPWGGTEAFF. The CDR3 region has the DNA TGTGCCAGCAGTTCCCCATGGGGCGGCACTGAAGCTTTCTTT.

This clonotype showed up many times. This chain links TRBV28 with TRBJ1-1, with TRBD1 matching over 7 bases. Per the germline V gene, CDR1 is MDHEN and CDR2 is SYDVKM. The CDR3 totals 18 residues. V shed 6 bases, J shed 0 bases, and the junction held 16 bases outside the gene matches. The CDR3 sequence is CASSKHPGGSVLNTEAFF. The CDR3 DNA reads as TGTGCCAGCAGCAAACATCCAGGGGGATCAGTCCTGAACACTGAAGCTTTCTTT.

This clonotype was observed at least ten times. The rearrangement links TRBV29-1 to TRBJ1-2; D remains unclear. Germline CDR1 SQVTM, CDR2 ANQGSEA. Trimming removed 1 base at V and 8 bases at J, with 23 bases between. This CDR3 has 16 amino acids. The CDR3 is CSVEAAPGRNTQGYTF. The CDR3 DNA reads as TGCAGCGTTGAAGCGGCCCCGGGCAGGAATACTCAGGGCTACACCTTC.

This clonotype was observed many times. The CDR3 reads CASSRTGAGNTIYF. DNA for the CDR3: TGTGCCAGCAGCCGGACAGGGGCTGGAAACACCATATATTTT. The V gene is TRBV2, the J gene TRBJ1-3; 9 bases are shared with TRBD1. Germline V gene lookup returns CDR1 SNHLY and CDR2 FYNNEI. CDR3 length: 14 amino acids. The V gene end was trimmed by 6 bases and the J gene end by 2 bases; junction bases not matched to a gene: 2.

This clonotype was seen many times. The chain recombines TRBV6-6 with TRBJ1-1; no clear D. The CDR3 runs 15 residues. Deletions cut 0 bases from V and 1 base from J, with 9 bases between. Per the germline V gene, CDR1 is MNHNY and CDR2 is SVGAGI (reference sequence). As DNA, the CDR3 is TGTGCCAGCAGTTACTCGGGCAAACAGAACACTGAAGCTTTCTTT. Translated: CASSYSGKQNTEAFF.

Ten or more counts support this clonotype. The chain couples TRBV28 to TRBJ2-5, with TRBD1 matching 9 bases. Germline-derived CDR1 and CDR2 are MDHEN and SYDVKM. The CDR3 has 16 amino acids. The junction had 12 bases not matched to a gene; V was cut back by 5 bases and J by 5 bases. CDR3 nucleotide sequence: TGTGCCAGCAGTCGCCGACAGGGGGGGTTCCGGGAGACCCAGTACTTC. Encoded protein: CASSRRQGGFRETQYF.

This clonotype was observed many times. This chain uses TRBV18 with TRBJ2-5, with D unresolved. Germline lookup yields CDR1 KGHSH and CDR2 LQKENI. The CDR3 loop spans 13 amino acids. Trimming left V 3 bases short and J 5 bases short, with 10 bases between. The CDR3: CASSPIAKETQYF. CDR3 nucleotides: TGTGCCAGCTCACCGATCGCTAAGGAGACCCAGTACTTC.

V gene TRBV6-2 or TRBV6-3 combines with J gene TRBJ1-2; weak D call: TRBD1 (6 bases). This CDR3 has 13 amino acids. Germline V CDR1 and CDR2: MNHEY, SVGEGT. The ends were cut back, 3 bases at V and 4 bases at J, with 9 bases in the middle. In DNA, the CDR3 is TGTGCCAGCAGTTATACAGGGTCCTATGGCTACACCTTC. It translates to CASSYTGSYGYTF.

The rearrangement joins TRBV12-3 or TRBV12-4 to TRBJ2-1, with 7 nucleotides matching TRBD1. After removal of 6 bases from V and 0 bases from J, the junction contained 5 bases not matched to a gene. This CDR3 has 15 residues. The CDR3 nucleotides read TGTGCCAGCAGCCAACCAGGGGGCTCCTACAATGAGCAGTTCTTC. Translation gives CASSQPGGSYNEQFF.

This clonotype was observed at least ten times. V is TRBV20-1 and J is TRBJ2-3, with 7 bases that match TRBD2. There are 15 residues in the CDR3. Looked up from germline, CDR1 is DFQATT and CDR2 is SNEGSKA (reference sequence). V shed 3 bases, J shed 1 base, and the junction held 7 bases outside the gene matches. The CDR3 DNA sequence: TGCAGTGCTAGCTCTCTAGCGGACCGCACAGATACGCAGTATTTT. Protein: CSASSLADRTDTQYF.

This clonotype was observed at least ten times. This rearrangement joins TRBV28 to TRBJ2-1, with no clear D. V was cut by 10 bases and J by 8 bases, with 15 bases left in between. This CDR3 has 12 amino acids. Looked up from germline, CDR1 is MDHEN and CDR2 is SYDVKM. This chain's CDR3 is CATQMPEDEQFF. CDR3 sequence (DNA): TGTGCCACCCAAATGCCCGAAGATGAGCAGTTCTTC.